This T cell receptor beta chain emerged from a study of T cells after yellow fever vaccination. This clonotype was observed at least ten times. Trimming left V 3 bases short and J 9 bases short, with 12 bases between. The CDR3 has 12 amino acids. Germline V gives CDR1 SNHLY, CDR2 FYNNEI. Each CDR3 protein is one row after TCRdb ran MiXCR on the 5' RACE reads. Counted here are about 320,000 distinct CDR3 sequences, approximately 4.3% occurring once; the ten biggest clones make up 19%. Sequencing used PBMCs, obtained 15 days after the yellow fever booster vaccination. The genes are TRBV2 and TRBJ2-7; the D is unclear. The receptor's source is a man between 18 and 29 years old who received the YFV17D yellow fever vaccine. The CDR3: CASSDRAPRQYF. In nucleotides, the CDR3 is TGTGCCAGCAGTGATAGGGCTCCGAGGCAGTACTTC.